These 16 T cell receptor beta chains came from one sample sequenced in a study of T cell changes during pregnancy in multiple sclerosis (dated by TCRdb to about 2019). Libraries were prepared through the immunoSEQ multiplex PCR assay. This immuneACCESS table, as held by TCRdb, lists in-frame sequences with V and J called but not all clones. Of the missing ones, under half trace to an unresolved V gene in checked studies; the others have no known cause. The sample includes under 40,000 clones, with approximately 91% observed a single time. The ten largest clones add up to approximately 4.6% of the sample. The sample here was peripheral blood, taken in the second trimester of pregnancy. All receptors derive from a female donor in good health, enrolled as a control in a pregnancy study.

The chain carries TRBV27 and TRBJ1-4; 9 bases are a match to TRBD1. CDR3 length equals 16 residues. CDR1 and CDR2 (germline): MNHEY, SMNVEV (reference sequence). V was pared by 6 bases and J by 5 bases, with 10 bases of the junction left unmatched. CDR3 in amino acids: CASSPRLGQGNEKLFF. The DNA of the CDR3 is TGTGCCAGCAGCCCCAGGTTGGGACAGGGAAATGAAAAACTGTTTTTT.

The CDR3 loop reads CAWSVAVNTEAFF. CDR3 DNA: TGTGCCTGGAGTGTGGCAGTAAACACTGAAGCTTTCTTT. This chain uses TRBV30 with TRBJ1-1; D remains unclear. Germline V gene lookup returns CDR1 GTSNPN and CDR2 SVGIG (reference sequence). The CDR3 length is 13 residues. With 0 bases removed from V and 2 bases from J, the gap between germline ends came to 7 bases.

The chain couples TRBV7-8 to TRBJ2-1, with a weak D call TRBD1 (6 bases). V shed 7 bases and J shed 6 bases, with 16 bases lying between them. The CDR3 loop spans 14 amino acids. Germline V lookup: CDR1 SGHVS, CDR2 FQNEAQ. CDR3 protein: CASMQTGRSNEQFF. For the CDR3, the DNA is TGTGCCAGCATGCAGACAGGCCGGTCCAATGAGCAGTTCTTC. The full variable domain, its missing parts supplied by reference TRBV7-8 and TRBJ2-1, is GAGVSQSPRYKVAKRGQDVALRCDPISGHVSLFWYQQALGQGPEFLTYFQNEAQLDKSGLPSDRFFAERPEGSVSTLKIQRTQQEDSAVYLCASMQTGRSNEQFFGPGTRLTVL.

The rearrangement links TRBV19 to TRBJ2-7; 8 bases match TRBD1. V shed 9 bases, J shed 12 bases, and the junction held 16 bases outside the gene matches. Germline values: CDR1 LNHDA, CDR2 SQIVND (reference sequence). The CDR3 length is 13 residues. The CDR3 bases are TGTGCCAGCTCGGACCGGGACAGGTCCACGGTGTACTTC. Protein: CASSDRDRSTVYF.

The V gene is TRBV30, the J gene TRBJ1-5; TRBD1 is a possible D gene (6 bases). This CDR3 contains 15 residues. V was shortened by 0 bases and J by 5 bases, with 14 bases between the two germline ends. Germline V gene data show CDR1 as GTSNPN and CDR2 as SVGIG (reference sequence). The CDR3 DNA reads TGTGCCTGGAGTGTACTACAGGGTAGGGATCAGCCCCAGCATTTT. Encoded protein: CAWSVLQGRDQPQHF.

The CDR3 is CAWSLAGGPGEETQYF. The CDR3, as DNA: TGTGCCTGGAGTCTAGCGGGAGGGCCAGGTGAAGAGACCCAGTACTTC. The rearrangement joins TRBV30 to TRBJ2-5, with 12 bases identical to TRBD2. The germline V gene has CDR1 GTSNPN and CDR2 SVGIG (reference sequence). The CDR3 consists of 16 residues. The ends lost 2 bases at V and 3 bases at J; junction bases unmatched: 7.

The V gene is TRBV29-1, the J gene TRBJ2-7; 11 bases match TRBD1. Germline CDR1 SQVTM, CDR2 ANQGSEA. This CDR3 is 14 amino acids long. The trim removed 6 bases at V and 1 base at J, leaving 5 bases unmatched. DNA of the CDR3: TGCAGCGTATCCGGGACAGGGGGTTCCTACGAGCAGTACTTC. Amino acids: CSVSGTGGSYEQYF.

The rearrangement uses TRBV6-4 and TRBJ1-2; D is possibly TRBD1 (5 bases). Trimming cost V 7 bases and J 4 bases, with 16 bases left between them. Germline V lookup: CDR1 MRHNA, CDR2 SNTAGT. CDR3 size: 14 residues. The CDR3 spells CASNSTKGLYGYTF. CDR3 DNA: TGTGCCAGCAACTCCACGAAGGGGCTCTATGGCTACACCTTC.

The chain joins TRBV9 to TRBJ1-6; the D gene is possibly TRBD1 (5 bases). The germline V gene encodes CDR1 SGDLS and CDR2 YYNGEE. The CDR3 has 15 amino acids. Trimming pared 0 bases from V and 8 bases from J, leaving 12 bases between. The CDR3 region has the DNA TGTGCCAGCAGCGTAGGTTGGGGGAGGGATTCACCCCTCCACTTT. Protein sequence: CASSVGWGRDSPLHF.

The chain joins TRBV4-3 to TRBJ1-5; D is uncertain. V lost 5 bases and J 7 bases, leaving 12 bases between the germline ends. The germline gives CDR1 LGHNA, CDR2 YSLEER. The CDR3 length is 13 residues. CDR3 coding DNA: TGCGCCAGCAGCATATGGCAGAACCAGCCCCAGCATTTT. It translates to CASSIWQNQPQHF.

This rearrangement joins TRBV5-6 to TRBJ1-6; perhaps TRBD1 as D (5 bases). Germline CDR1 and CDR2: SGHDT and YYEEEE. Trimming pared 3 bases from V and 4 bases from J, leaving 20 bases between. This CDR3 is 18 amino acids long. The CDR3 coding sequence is TGTGCCAGCAGCTATGGCCTGGGACTCCCGTTTTATAATTCACCCCTCCACTTT. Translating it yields CASSYGLGLPFYNSPLHF.

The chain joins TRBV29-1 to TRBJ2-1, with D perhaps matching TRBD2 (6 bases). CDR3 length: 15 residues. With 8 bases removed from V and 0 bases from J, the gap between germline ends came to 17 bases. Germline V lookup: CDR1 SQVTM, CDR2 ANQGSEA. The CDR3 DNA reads TGCAGCCCGGGTCGGGTCGGGAGCTCCTACAATGAGCAGTTCTTC. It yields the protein CSPGRVGSSYNEQFF.

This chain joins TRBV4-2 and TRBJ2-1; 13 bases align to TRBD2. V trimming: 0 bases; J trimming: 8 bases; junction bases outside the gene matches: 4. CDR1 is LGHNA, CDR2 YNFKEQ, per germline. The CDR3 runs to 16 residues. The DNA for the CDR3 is TGTGCCAGCAGCCAAGAAACTAGCGGGGGGGTGGATGAGCAGTTCTTC. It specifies CASSQETSGGVDEQFF.

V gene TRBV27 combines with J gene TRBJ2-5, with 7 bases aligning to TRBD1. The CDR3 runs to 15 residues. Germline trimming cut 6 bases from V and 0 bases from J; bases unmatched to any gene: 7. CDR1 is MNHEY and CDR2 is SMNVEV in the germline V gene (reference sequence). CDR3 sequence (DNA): TGTGCCAGCAGCCGCCACAGGGGAAACCAAGAGACCCAGTACTTC. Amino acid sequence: CASSRHRGNQETQYF.

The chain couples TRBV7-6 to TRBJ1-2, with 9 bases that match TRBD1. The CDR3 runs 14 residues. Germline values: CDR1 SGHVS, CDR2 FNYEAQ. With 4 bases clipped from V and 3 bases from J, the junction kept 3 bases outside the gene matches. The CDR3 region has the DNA TGTGCCAGCAGCTCGGGACAGGGCGACTATGGCTACACCTTC. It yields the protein CASSSGQGDYGYTF.

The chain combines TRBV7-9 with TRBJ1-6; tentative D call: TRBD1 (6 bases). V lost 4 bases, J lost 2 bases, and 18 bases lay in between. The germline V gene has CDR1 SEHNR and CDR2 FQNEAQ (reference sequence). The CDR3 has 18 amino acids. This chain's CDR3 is CASSSPRTDYPYNSPLHF. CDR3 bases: TGTGCCAGCAGCTCCCCCCGGACAGATTATCCCTATAATTCACCCCTCCACTTT.